The T cell receptor (beta chain) under discussion was sequenced for a study of CD8 T cells in ankylosing spondylitis. Quantitative 5'-RACE was performed with molecular barcodes, and it yielded the TCR beta libraries. TCRdb passed the 5' RACE reads through MiXCR, listing each CDR3 protein once. The sample lists some 100,000 distinct CDR3 sequences, about 8% seen once, with nearly 10% in the top ten. Study observations and caveats: Researchers reportedly found disease-linked clones significantly enriched in matched ankylosing spondylitis synovial fluid.

CDR3 length equals 17 residues. Germline V gene lookup returns CDR1 LGHNA and CDR2 YNFKEQ. This clonotype was recorded at least ten times. Its specificity is unknown. The junction does not match germline at one end; this may be a read error. The chain recombines TRBV4-2 with TRBJ2-7, with 9 positions matching TRBD1. Sequencing was carried out using blood, either unsorted or a sorted T cell fraction (not recorded which). The source of this sequence is a male donor with ankylosing spondylitis or in good health (not recorded which). The chain's CDR3 is CASSQVRGQGSSFEQYF. As DNA, the CDR3 is TGTGCCAGCAGCCAAGTCCGAGGACAGGGGTCCTCCTTCGAGCAGTACTTC.